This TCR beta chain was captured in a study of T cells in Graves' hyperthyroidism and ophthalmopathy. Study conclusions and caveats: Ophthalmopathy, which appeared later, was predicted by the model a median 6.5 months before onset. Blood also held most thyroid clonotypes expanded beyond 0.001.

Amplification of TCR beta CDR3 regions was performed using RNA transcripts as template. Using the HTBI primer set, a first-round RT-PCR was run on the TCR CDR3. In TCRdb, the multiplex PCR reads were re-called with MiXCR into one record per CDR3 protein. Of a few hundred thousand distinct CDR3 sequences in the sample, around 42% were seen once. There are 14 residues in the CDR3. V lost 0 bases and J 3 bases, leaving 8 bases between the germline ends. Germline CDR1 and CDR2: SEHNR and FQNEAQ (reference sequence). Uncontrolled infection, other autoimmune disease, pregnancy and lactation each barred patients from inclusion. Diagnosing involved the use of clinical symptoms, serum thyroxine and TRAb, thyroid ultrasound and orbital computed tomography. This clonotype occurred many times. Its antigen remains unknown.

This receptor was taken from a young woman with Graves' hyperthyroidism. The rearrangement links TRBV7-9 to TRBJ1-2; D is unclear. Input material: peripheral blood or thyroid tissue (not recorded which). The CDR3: CASSLAGIHYGYTF. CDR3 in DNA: TGTGCCAGCAGCTTAGCTGGCATACACTATGGCTACACCTTC.